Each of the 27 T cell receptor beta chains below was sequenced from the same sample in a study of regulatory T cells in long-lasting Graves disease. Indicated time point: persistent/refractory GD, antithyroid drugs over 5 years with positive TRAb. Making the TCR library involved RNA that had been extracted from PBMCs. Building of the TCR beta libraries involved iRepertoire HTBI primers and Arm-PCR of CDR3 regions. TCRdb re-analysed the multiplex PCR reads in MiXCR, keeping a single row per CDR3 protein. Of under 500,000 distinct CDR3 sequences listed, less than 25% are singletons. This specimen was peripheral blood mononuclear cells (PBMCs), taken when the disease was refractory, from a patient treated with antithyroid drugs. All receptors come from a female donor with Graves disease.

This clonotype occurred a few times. The CDR3 region has the DNA TGTGCCAGCAGCTTAGGGGACCTTGGAACTTACGAGCAGTACTTC. Protein product: CASSLGDLGTYEQYF. The rearrangement joins TRBV7-9 to TRBJ2-7; D tentatively fits TRBD1 or TRBD2 (5 bases each). V shed 1 base and J shed 4 bases, with 14 bases lying between them. Germline CDR1 and CDR2: SEHNR and FQNEAQ (reference sequence). The CDR3 runs to 15 residues.

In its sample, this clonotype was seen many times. The DNA of the CDR3 is TGTGCCAGCAGACGGAACAGGGGGCGAAGGCACCAAGAGACCCAGTACTTC. It translates to CASRRNRGRRHQETQYF. This chain joins TRBV7-8 and TRBJ2-5; TRBD1 matches at 9 bases. The CDR3 consists of 17 residues. Looked up from germline, CDR1 is SGHVS and CDR2 is FQNEAQ. The V gene end was trimmed by 6 bases and the J gene end by 0 bases; junction bases not matched to a gene: 11.

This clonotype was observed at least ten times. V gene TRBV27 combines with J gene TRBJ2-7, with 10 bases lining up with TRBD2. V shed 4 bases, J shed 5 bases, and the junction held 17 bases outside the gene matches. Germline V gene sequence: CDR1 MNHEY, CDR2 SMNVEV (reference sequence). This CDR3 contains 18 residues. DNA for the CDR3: TGTGCCAGCAGTTCCCTCATGGCTAGCGGGAGAGAGACCCACGAGCAGTACTTC. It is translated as CASSSLMASGRETHEQYF.

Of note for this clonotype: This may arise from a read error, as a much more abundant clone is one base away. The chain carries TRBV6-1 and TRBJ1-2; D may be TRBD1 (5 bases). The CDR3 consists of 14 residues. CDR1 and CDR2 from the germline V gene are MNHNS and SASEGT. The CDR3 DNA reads TGTGCCAGCAGTGAAACGGGGCGCACCTATTGCTACACCTTC. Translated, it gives CASSETGRTYCYTF.

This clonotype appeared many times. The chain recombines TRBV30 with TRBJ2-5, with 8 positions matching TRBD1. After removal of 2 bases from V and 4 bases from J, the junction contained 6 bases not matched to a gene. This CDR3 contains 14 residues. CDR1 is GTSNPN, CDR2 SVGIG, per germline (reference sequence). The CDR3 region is CAWSRGQGGETQYF. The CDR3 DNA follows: TGTGCCTGGAGTCGAGGACAGGGAGGAGAGACCCAGTACTTC.

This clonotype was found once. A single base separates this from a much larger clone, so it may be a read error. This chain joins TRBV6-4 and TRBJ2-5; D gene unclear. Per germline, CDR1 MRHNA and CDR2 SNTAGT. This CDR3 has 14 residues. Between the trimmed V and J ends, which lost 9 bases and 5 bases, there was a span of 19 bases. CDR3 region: CASYTPIPEETQYF. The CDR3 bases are TGTGCCAGTTACACGCCCATCCCTGAGGAGACCCAGTACTTC.

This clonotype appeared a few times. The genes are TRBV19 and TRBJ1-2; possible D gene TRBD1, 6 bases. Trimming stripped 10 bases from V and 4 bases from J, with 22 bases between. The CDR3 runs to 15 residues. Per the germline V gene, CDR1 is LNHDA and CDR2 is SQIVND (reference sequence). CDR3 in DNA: TGTGCCACCACTAATTGGGCCCAGGGGACCTATGGCTACACCTTC. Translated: CATTNWAQGTYGYTF.

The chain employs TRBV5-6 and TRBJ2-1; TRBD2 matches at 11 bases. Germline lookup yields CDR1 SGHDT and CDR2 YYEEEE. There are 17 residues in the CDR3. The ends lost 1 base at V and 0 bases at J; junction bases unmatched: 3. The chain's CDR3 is CASSLLLAGDSYNEQFF. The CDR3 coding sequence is TGTGCCAGCAGCTTGTTACTAGCGGGAGACTCCTACAATGAGCAGTTCTTC.

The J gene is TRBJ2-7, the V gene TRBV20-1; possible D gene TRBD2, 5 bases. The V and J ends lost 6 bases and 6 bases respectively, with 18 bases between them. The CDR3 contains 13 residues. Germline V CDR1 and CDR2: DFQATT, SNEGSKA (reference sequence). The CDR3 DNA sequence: TGCAGTGCCTCTACTGGACTTCCCCTCGAGCAGTACTTC. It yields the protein CSASTGLPLEQYF.

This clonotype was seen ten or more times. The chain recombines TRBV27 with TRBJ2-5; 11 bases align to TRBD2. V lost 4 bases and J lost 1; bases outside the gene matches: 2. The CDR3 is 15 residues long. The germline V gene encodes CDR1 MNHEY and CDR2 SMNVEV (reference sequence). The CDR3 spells CASSSTSGVQETQYF. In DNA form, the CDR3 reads TGTGCCAGCAGTTCGACTAGCGGGGTCCAAGAGACCCAGTACTTC.

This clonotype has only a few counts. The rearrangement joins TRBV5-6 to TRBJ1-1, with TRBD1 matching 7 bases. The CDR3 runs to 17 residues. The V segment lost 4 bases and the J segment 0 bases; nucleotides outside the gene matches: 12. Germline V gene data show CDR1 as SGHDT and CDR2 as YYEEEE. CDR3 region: CASSPDGQETMNTEAFF. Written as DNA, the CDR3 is TGTGCCAGCAGCCCGGACGGACAGGAGACCATGAACACTGAAGCTTTCTTT. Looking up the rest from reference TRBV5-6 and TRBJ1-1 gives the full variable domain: DAGVTQSPTHLIKTRGQQVTLRCSPKSGHDTVSWYQQALGQGPQFIFQYYEEEERQRGNFPDRFSGHQFPNYSSELNVNALLLGDSALYLCASSPDGQETMNTEAFFGQGTRLTVV.

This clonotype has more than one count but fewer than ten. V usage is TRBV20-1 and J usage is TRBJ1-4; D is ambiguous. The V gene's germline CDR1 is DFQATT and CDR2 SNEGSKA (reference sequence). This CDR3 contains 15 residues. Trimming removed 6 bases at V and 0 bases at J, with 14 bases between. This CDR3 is CSADTGAATNEKLFF. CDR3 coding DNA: TGCAGTGCCGACACGGGAGCAGCAACTAATGAAAAACTGTTTTTT.

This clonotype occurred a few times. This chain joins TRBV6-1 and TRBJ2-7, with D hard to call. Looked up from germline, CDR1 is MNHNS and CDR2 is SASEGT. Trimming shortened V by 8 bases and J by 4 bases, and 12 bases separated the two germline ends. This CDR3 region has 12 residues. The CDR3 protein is CASSPKKYEQYF. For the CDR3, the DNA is TGTGCCAGCTCTCCGAAAAAATACGAGCAGTACTTC.

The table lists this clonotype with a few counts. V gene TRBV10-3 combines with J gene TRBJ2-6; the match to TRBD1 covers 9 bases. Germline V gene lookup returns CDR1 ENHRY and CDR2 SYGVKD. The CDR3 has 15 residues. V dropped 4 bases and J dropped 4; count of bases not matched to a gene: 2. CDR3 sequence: CAISGTGVGANVLTF. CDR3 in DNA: TGTGCCATCAGTGGGACAGGGGTCGGGGCCAACGTCCTGACTTTC.

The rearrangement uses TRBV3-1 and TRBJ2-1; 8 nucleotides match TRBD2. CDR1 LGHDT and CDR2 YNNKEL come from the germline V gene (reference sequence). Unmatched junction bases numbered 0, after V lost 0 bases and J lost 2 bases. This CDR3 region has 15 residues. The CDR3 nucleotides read TGTGCCAGCAGCCAAGAACTAGCGGCCTACAATGAGCAGTTCTTC. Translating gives CASSQELAAYNEQFF.

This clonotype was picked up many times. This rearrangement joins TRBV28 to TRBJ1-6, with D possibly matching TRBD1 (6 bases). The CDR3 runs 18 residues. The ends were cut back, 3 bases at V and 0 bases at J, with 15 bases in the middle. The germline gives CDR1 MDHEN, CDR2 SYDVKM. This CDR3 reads CASSFGQPRSSYNSPLHF. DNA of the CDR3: TGTGCCAGCAGTTTTGGACAGCCTAGGAGCTCCTATAATTCACCCCTCCACTTT.

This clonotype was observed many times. The CDR3 protein is CASSLRRGTEETQYF. CDR3 nucleotide sequence: TGTGCCAGCAGCCTCAGGAGGGGGACGGAAGAGACCCAGTACTTC. The rearrangement uses TRBV7-9 and TRBJ2-5; perhaps D is TRBD1 or TRBD2 (6 bases each). V was cut by 5 bases and J by 3 bases, with 16 bases left in between. The V gene's germline CDR1 is SEHNR and CDR2 FQNEAQ (reference sequence). This CDR3 is built from 15 residues.

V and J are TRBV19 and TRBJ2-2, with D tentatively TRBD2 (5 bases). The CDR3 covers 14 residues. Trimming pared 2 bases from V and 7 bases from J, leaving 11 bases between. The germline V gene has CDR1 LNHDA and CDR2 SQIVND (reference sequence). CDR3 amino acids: CASSISQRDGELFF. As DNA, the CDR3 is TGTGCCAGTAGTATATCACAGAGGGACGGGGAGCTGTTTTTT.

For the CDR3, the DNA is TGTGCCAGCCAGCGGGGGGAGACGCAGTATTTT. It is translated as CASQRGETQYF. This chain links TRBV25-1 with TRBJ2-3, with 9 nucleotides matching TRBD2. The CDR3 totals 11 residues. V shed 8 bases, J shed 9 bases, and the junction held 3 bases outside the gene matches. The germline gives CDR1 MGHDK, CDR2 SYGVNS.

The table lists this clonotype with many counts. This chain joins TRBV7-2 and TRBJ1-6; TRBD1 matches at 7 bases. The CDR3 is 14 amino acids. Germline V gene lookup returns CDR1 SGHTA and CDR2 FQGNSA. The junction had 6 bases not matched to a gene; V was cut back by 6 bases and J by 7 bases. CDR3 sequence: CASSFTGANSPLHF. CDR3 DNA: TGTGCCAGCAGTTTCACAGGGGCGAATTCACCCCTCCACTTT. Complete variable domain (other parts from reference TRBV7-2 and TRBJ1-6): GAGVSQSPSNKVTEKGKDVELRCDPISGHTALYWYRQSLGQGLEFLIYFQGNSAPDKSGLPSDRFSAERTGGSVSTLTIQRTQQEDSAVYLCASSFTGANSPLHFGNGTRLTVT.

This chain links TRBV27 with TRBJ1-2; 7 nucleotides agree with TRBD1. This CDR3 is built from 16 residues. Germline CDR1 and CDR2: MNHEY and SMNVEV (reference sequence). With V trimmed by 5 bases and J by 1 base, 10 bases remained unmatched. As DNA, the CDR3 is TGTGCCAGCAGTACTAATAAGAGGGGGCATAACTATGGCTACACCTTC. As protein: CASSTNKRGHNYGYTF.

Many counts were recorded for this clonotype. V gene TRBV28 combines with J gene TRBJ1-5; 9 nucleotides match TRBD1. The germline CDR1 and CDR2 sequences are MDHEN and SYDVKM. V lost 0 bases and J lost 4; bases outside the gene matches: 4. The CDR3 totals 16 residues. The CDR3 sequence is CASSLWRGQGNQPQHF. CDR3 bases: TGTGCCAGCAGTTTATGGAGGGGACAGGGTAATCAGCCCCAGCATTTT.

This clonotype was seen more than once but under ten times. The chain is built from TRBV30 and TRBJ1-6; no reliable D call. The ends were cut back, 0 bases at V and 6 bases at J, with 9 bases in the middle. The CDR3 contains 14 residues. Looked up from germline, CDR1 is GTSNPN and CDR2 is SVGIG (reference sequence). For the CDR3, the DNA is TGTGCCTGGAGTGTTGGGGTTTCTAATTCACCCCTCCACTTT. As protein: CAWSVGVSNSPLHF.

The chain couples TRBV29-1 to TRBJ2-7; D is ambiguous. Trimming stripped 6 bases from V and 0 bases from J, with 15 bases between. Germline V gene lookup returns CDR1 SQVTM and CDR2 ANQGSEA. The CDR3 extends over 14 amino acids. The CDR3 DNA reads TGCAGCGTCGCCAACTCGCCTAGCTCCTACGAGCAGTACTTC. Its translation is CSVANSPSSYEQYF.

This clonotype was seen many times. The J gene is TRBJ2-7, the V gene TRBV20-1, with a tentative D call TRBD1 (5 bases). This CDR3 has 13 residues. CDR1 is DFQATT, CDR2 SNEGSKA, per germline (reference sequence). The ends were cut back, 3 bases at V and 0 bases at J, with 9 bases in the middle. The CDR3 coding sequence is TGCAGTGCTAGTTTAGACAGCTCCTACGAGCAGTACTTC. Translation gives CSASLDSSYEQYF.

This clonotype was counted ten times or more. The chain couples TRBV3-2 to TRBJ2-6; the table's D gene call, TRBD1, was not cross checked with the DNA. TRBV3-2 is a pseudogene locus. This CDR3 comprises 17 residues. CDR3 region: CASGQDRGFSGANVLTF. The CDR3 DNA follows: TGTGCCAGCGGCCAAGACAGGGGTTTTTCTGGGGCCAACGTCCTGACTTTC.

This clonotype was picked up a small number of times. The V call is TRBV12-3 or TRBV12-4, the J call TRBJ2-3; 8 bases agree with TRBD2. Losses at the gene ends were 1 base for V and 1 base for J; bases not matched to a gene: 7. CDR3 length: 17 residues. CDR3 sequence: CASSLVTSGFRTDTQYF. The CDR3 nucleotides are TGTGCCAGCAGTTTAGTCACTAGCGGTTTCCGCACAGATACGCAGTATTTT.